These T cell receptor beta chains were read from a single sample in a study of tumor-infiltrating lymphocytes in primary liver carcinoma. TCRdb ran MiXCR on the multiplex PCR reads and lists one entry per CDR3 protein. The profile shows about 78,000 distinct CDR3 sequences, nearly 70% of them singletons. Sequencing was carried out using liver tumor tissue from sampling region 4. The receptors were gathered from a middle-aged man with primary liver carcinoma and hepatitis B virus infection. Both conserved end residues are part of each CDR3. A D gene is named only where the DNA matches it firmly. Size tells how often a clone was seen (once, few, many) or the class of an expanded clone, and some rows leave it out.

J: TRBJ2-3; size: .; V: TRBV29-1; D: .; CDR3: CSVALAGGIGDTQYF; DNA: TGCAGCGTTGCGTTGGCAGGTGGCATAGGAGATACACAGTATTTT
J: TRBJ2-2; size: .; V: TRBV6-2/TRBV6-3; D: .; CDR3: CASSSDRTRGRELLF; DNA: TGTGCCAGCAGTTCCGACAGGACTAGAGGCAGGGAGCTGCTTTTT
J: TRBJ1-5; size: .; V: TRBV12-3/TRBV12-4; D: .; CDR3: CASSLVAEQPQHF; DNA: TGTGCCAGCAGTTTGGTGGCAGAGCAGCCCCAGCATTTT
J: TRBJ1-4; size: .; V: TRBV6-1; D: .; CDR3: CASRRREREKLFF; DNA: TGTGCCAGCAGGAGACGGGAGAGGGAAAAGCTGTTTTTT
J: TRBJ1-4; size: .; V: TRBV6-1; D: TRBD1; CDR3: CASSAGQALGKLFF; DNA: TGTGCCAGCAGTGCGGGACAGGCGCTAGGAAAGCTGTTTTTT
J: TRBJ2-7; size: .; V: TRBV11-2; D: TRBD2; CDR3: CSSSPPAGGGEQYF; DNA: TGTTCCAGCAGCCCCCCGGCGGGAGGAGGGGAGCAATACTTC
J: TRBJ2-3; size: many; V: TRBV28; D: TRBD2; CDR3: CASSLTAGGTDTQYF; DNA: TGTGCCAGCAGTTTAACTGCGGGAGGCACAGATACGCAGTATTTT
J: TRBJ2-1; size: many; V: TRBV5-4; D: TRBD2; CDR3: CASSLGASGRAFEQFF; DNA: TGTGCCAGCAGCTTGGGTGCTAGCGGGAGGGCCTTTGAGCAGTTCTTC
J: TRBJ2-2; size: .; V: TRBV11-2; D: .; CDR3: CASSLVALPGTGKLFF; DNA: TGTGCCAGCAGCTTGGTGGCGCTACCGGGAACCGGGAAGCTGTTTTTT
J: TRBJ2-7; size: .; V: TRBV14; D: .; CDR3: CASSLRVTGTAYDQYF; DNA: TGTGCCAGCAGCCTCAGGGTGACGGGAACTGCCTACGACCAGTACTTC
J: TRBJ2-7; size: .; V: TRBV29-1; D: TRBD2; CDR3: CNVVLAGGPYEQYF; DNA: TGTAACGTTGTACTAGCGGGAGGACCATACGAGCAGTACTTC
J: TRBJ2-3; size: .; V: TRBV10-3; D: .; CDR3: CAITGEGGPDTQYF; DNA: TGTGCCATCACGGGAGAGGGCGGCCCAGATACGCAGTATTTC
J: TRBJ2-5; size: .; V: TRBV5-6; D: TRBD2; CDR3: CASSMGETSGRKTQYF; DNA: TGTGCCAGCAGCATGGGTGAGACTAGCGGGAGGAAGACCCAGTACTTC
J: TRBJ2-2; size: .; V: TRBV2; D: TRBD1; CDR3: CASSPGTGIPWELFF; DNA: TGTGCCAGCAGTCCCGGGACAGGGATTCCCTGGGAGCTGTTTTTT
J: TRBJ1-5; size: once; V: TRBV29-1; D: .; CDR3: CSVVNIGTNTDTQHF; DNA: TGCAGTGTTGTAAATATCGGGACTAACACAGATACGCAGCATTTT
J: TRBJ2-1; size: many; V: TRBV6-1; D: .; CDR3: CASSATGEGEQFF; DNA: TGTGCCAGCAGTGCCACAGGGGAGGGTGAGCAGTTCTTC
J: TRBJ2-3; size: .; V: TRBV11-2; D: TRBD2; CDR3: CASGLDGLAWTDTQCF; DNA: TGTGCCAGCGGCTTAGATGGACTAGCGTGGACAGATACGCAGTGTTTT
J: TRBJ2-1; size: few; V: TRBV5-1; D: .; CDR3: CASSVEASWNEQFF; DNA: TGCGCCAGCTCGGTGGAGGCTAGTTGGAATGAGCAGTTCTTC